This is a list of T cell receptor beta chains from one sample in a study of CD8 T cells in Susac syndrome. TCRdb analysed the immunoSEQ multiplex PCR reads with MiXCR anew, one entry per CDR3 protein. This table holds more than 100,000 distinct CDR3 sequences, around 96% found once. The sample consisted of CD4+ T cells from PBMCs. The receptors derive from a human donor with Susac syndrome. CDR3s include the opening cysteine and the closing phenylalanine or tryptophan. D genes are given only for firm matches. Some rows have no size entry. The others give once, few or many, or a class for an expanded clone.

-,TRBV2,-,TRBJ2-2,TGTGCCAGTACGGGACTCCGGAACACCGGGGAGCTGTTTTTT,CASTGLRNTGELFF
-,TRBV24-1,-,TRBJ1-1,TGTGCCACCACTGACAGGAGGAACACTGAAGCTTTCTTT,CATTDRRNTEAFF
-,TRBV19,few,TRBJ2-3,TGTGCCAGTAGTTCGAGCCGCACAGATACGCAGTATTTT,CASSSSRTDTQYF
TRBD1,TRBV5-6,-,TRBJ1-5,TGTGCCAGCAGCACAGGGACAGGAGGGGATCAGCCCCAGCATTTT,CASSTGTGGDQPQHF
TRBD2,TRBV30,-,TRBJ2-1,TGTGCCTTCTCCGGGACTAGGGGCTACAATGAGCAGTTCTTC,CAFSGTRGYNEQFF
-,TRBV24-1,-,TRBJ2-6,TGTGCCACCAGTGACCGACGGGGATCGGCGGGGGCCAACGTCCTGACTTTC,CATSDRRGSAGANVLTF
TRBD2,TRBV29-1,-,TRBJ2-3,TGCAGCGTTGAATCGAGAGCGGGAGTCGCAGATACGCAGTATTTT,CSVESRAGVADTQYF
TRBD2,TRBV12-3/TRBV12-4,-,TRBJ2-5,TGTGCCAGCAGTCGCCGAAAGGGACTAGCGGAACAAGAGACCCAGTACTTC,CASSRRKGLAEQETQYF
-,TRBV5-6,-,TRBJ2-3,TGTGCCAGCAGCCTGCGGAGTGCAGATACGCAGTATTTT,CASSLRSADTQYF
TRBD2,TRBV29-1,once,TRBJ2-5,TGCAGCGTTCGGACTAGCGGGAGGTCCCCCCAAGAGACCCAGTACTTC,CSVRTSGRSPQETQYF
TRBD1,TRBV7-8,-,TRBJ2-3,TGTGCCAGCAGCTCGCGGGACAGGGGAGATACGCAGTATTTT,CASSSRDRGDTQYF
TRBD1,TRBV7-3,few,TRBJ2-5,TGTGCCAGCAGCTTATCCGGACAGGGGGAGACCCAGTACTTC,CASSLSGQGETQYF
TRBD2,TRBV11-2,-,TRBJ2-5,TGTGCCAGCAGCAGTCCGGGACTAGGTGAAGAGACCCAGTACTTC,CASSSPGLGEETQYF
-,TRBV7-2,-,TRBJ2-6,TGTGCCAGCAGCACAGGCAATTCTGGGGCCAACGTCCTGACTTTC,CASSTGNSGANVLTF
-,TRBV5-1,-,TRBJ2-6,TGCGCCAGCGATCCGGGACACATCTCTGGGGCCAACGTCCTGACTTTC,CASDPGHISGANVLTF
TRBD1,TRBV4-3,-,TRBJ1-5,TGCGCCAGCAGCCAAGAGGTGACAGGGGGCAAACAGCCCCAGCATTTT,CASSQEVTGGKQPQHF
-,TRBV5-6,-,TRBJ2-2,TGTGCCAGCAGCTTGGCCCCCACCGGGGAGCTGTTTTTT,CASSLAPTGELFF
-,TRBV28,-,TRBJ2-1,TGTGCCAGCACCCGAGACCCAGCGTCCTACAATGAGCAGTTCTTC,CASTRDPASYNEQFF
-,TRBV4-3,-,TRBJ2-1,TGCGCCAGCAGCCAAGATCGTGTCAATGAGCAGTTCTTC,CASSQDRVNEQFF
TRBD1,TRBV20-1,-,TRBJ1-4,TGCAGTGCTAGATCGGAAACAGGGGGCCGGGAAAAACTGTTTTTT,CSARSETGGREKLFF
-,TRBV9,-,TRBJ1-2,TGTGCCAGCAGCGTGGGTGGAGGGCCATCTGGCTACACCTTC,CASSVGGGPSGYTF
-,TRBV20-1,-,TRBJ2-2,TGCAGTGCTAGGGTCAGGGGAGATGGGGAGCTGTTTTTT,CSARVRGDGELFF
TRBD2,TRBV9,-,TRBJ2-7,TGTGCCAGCAGCGTAGCTGGGGCTAGCGGGAGCCACGAGCAGTACTTC,CASSVAGASGSHEQYF
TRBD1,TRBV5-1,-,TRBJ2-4,TGCGCCAGCAGCTTGGAGGACAGGGGGCAAAACATTCAGTACTTC,CASSLEDRGQNIQYF
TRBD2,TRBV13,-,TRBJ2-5,TGTGCCAGCAGCCCCGGGACTAGCGGGCCTCGCTCTCAAGAGACCCAGTACTTC,CASSPGTSGPRSQETQYF
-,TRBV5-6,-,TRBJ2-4,TGTGCCAGCAGCTTCCAGACAATAGCCAAAAACATTCAGTACTTC,CASSFQTIAKNIQYF
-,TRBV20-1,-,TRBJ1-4,TGCAGTGCTAGAGTCCGAAATGAAAAACTGTTTTTT,CSARVRNEKLFF
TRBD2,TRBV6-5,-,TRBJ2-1,TGTGCCAGCAGCCGACTAGCGGGCCAATACAATGAGCAGTTCTTC,CASSRLAGQYNEQFF
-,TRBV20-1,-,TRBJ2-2,TGCAGTGCTAGAGATCTCGTCCAGCGGAAGAACACCGGGGAGCTGTTTTTT,CSARDLVQRKNTGELFF
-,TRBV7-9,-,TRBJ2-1,TGTGCCAGCAGCTTCAGGGCGCGAGGTAATGAGCAGTTCTTC,CASSFRARGNEQFF
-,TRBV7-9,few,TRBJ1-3,TGTGCCAGCAGCTCAGTGCCGGGGATCTCTGGAAACACCATATATTTT,CASSSVPGISGNTIYF
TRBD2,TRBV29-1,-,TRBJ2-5,TGCAGCTCACCCAGCGGGAGCCAGACCCAGTACTTC,CSSPSGSQTQYF
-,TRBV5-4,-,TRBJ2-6,TGTGCCAGCAGCTTTCTCCAGGGTGGGGCCAACGTCCTGACTTTC,CASSFLQGGANVLTF
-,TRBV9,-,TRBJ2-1,TGTGCCAGCAGCGTAGGCCAGGGTATGGCCAATGAGCAGTTCTTC,CASSVGQGMANEQFF
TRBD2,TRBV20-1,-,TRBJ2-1,TGCAGTGCTAGACCCAGCGGGATTAGCTCCTACAATGAGCAGTTCTTC,CSARPSGISSYNEQFF
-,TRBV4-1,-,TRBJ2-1,TGCGCCAGCAGCCGAAACCGGGGAGATGAGCAGTTCTTC,CASSRNRGDEQFF
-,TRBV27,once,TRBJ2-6,TGTGCCAGCAGTCCCGCGATTAGACAGTTTTCCTCTGGGGCCAACGTCCTGACTTTC,CASSPAIRQFSSGANVLTF
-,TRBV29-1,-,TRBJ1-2,TGCAGCGCCGTCCCGGGGGCGAATGGCTACACCTTC,CSAVPGANGYTF
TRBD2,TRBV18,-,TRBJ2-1,TGTGCCAGCTCACCAGTCGCGGGAGTGGGCAATGAGCAGTTCTTC,CASSPVAGVGNEQFF
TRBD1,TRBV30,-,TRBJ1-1,TGTGCCTGGAGAGGACAGGGCCTGACTGAAGCTTTCTTT,CAWRGQGLTEAFF
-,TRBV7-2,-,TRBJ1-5,TGTGCCAGCAGCTTCAGGGGCCAGCCCCAGCATTTT,CASSFRGQPQHF
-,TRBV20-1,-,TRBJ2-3,TGCAGTGCCAGAAGACTCCAGCGGGCAGGTAGCACAGATACGCAGTATTTT,CSARRLQRAGSTDTQYF
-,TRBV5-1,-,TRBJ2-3,TGCGCCAGCAGCCCTTCCCGACGAGATGGAGATACGCAGTATTTT,CASSPSRRDGDTQYF